The rows below give T cell receptor beta chains drawn from one sample of a study of T cell responses to AZD1222 COVID-19 vaccine. Profiled with immunoSEQ multiplex PCR; TCRdb holds only in-frame clones, not every one. The sample lists roughly 180,000 clones, over 80% occurring once. The sample in question was peripheral blood, obtained on day 0 of AZD1222 vaccination. These receptors were obtained from an adult in good health. Each CDR3 is given with its conserved first and last residue. The listing skips clone size in some rows; elsewhere it reads once, few, many or a size class.

j_call v_call clone_size cdr3_aa
TRBJ1-2 TRBV27 NA CASSLWPTDYGYTF
TRBJ2-2 TRBV24-1 NA CATSGMNTGELFF
TRBJ2-1 TRBV28 NA CASSRQGKRSYNEQFF
TRBJ1-2 TRBV10-3 NA CAISRSGGNYGYTF
TRBJ1-6 TRBV9 NA CASSVGGSSVSPLHF
TRBJ1-1 TRBV7-6 NA CASSPLSGPQGMNTEAFF
TRBJ1-2 TRBV15 NA CATSRQGANYGYTF
TRBJ1-4 TRBV27 NA CASRTTTSERGKLFF
TRBJ2-2 TRBV11-3 NA CASSSGANTGELFF
TRBJ1-2 TRBV12-3/TRBV12-4 once CASSPGTWVGYTF
TRBJ2-2 TRBV11-2 NA CASSLRQVKPGELFF
TRBJ2-1 TRBV4-2 NA CASSQDQLAVYNEQFF
TRBJ2-7 TRBV6-5 NA CASSRRTDTYEQYF
TRBJ2-1 TRBV4-3 once CASSQEYEAGGFNEQFF
TRBJ1-1 TRBV30 NA CAWSGQGAAEAFF
TRBJ1-2 TRBV19 NA CASSAQGVSSGYTF
TRBJ1-1 TRBV5-1 NA CASSLDTDTEAFF
TRBJ1-4 TRBV3-1/TRBV3-2 NA CASSQGQGLNEKLFF
TRBJ1-2 TRBV29-1 NA CSDDFGQSGYTF
TRBJ1-4 TRBV6-5 once CASRIMGGEKLFF
TRBJ2-7 TRBV20-1 NA CSASDPLGSYEQYF
TRBJ1-1 TRBV18 NA CASSPGLGTEAFF